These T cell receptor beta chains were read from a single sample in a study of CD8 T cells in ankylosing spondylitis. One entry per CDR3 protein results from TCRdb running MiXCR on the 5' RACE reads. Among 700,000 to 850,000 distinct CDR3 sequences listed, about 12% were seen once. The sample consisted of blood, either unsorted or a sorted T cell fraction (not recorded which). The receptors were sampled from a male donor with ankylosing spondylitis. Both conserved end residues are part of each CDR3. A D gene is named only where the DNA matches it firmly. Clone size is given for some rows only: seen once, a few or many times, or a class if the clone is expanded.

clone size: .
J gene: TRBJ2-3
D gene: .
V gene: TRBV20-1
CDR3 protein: CRGGTTDTQYF
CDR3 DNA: TGCAGGGGCGGGACCACAGATACGCAGTATTTT

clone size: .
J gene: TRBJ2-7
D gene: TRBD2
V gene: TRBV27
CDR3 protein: CASSVAGGLSYEQYF
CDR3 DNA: TGTGCCAGCAGTGTAGCGGGAGGGTTGTCCTACGAGCAGTACTTC

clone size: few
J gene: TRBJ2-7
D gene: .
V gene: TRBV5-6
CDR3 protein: CASRTGGQTYEQYF
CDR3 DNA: TGTGCCAGCAGAACGGGGGGCCAAACCTACGAGCAGTACTTC

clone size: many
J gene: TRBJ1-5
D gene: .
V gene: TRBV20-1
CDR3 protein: CSAGVSTSWPQHF
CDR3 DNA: TGCAGTGCCGGTGTTTCGACCTCGTGGCCCCAGCATTTT

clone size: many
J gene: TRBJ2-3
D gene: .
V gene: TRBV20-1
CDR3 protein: CSASDPGSTDTQYF
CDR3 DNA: TGCAGTGCTAGTGACCCGGGGAGCACAGATACGCAGTATTTT

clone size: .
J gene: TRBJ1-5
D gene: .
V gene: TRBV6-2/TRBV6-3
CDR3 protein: CASSYSFAWGQPQHF
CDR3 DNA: TGTGCCAGCAGTTACTCGTTTGCATGGGGCCAGCCCCAGCATTTT

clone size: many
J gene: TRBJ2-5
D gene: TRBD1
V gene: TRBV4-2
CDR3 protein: CASSLLVGDRVGETQYF
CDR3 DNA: TGTGCCAGCAGCCTCCTTGTGGGGGACAGGGTCGGGGAGACCCAGTACTTC

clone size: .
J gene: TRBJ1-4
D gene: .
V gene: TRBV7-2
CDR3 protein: CASSRGGSEKLFF
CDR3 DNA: TGTGCCAGCAGCCGGGGTGGGAGTGAAAAACTGTTTTTT

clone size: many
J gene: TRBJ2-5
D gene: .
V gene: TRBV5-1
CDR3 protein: CASSFDGEQETQYF
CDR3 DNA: TGCGCCAGCAGCTTCGACGGAGAACAAGAGACCCAGTACTTC

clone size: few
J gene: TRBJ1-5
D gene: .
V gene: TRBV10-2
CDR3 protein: CASALGGSNQPQHF
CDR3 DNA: TGCGCCAGCGCCCTCGGGGGGTCCAATCAGCCCCAGCATTTT

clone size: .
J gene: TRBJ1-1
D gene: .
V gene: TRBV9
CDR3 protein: CASSPRDGGDTEAFF
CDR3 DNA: TGTGCCAGCAGCCCGCGGGACGGTGGAGACACTGAAGCTTTCTTT

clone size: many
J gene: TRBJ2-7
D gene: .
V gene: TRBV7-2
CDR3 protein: CASSWYRSNEQYF
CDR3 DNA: TGTGCCAGCAGCTGGTACAGGTCGAACGAGCAGTACTTC

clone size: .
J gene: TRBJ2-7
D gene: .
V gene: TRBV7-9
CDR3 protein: CASSLPTQGSYEQYF
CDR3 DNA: TGTGCCAGCAGCTTACCAACACAGGGCTCCTACGAGCAGTACTTC

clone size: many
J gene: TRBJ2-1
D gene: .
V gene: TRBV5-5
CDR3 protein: CASSSQSYNEQFF
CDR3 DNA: TGTGCCAGCAGCTCACAGTCCTACAATGAGCAGTTCTTC

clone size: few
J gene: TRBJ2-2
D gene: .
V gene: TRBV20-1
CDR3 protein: CSARVDTNTGELFF
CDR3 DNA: TGCAGTGCTAGAGTGGACACCAACACCGGGGAGCTGTTTTTT

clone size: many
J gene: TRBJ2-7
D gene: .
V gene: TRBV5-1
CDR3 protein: CASRWGESYEQYF
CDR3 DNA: TGCGCCAGCAGATGGGGAGAGTCCTACGAGCAGTACTTC

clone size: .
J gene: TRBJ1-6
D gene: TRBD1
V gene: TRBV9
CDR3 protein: CASRGTGAESPLHF
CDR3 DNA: TGTGCCAGCAGGGGAACAGGGGCGGAATCACCCCTCCACTTT

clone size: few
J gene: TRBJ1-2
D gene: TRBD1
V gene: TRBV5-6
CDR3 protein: CASSSLGTANYGYTF
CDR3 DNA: TGTGCCAGCAGCTCACTTGGGACAGCTAACTATGGCTACACCTTC

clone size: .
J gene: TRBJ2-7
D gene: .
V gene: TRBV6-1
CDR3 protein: CASSERRSGLYEQYF
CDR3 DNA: TGTGCCAGCAGTGAACGCAGGAGCGGCCTCTACGAGCAGTACTTC

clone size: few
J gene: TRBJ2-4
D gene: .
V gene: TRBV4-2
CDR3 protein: CASSQDSAGRSNIQYF
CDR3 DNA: TGTGCCAGCAGCCAAGATTCCGCGGGGAGGAGTAACATTCAGTACTTC

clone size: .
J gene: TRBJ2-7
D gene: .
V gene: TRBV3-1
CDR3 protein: CASSQDRRVREQYF
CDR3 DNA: TGTGCCAGCAGCCAAGATAGAAGGGTTCGCGAGCAGTACTTC

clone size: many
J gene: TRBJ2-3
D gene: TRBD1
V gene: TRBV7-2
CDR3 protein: CASSTNRDRGRDTQYF
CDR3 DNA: TGTGCCAGCAGCACTAACCGGGACAGGGGACGAGATACGCAGTATTTT

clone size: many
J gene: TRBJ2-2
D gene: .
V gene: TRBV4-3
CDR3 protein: CASSQAGGFTGELFF
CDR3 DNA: TGCGCCAGCAGCCAAGCTGGGGGTTTCACCGGGGAGCTGTTTTTT

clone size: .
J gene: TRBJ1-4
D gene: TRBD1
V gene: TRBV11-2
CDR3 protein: CASRRRQGNEKLFF
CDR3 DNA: TGTGCCAGCAGACGTAGACAGGGAAATGAAAAACTGTTTTTT

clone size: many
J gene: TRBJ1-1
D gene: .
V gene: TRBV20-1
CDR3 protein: CSARGDGNTEAFF
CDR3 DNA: TGCAGTGCTAGAGGTGACGGGAACACTGAAGCTTTCTTT

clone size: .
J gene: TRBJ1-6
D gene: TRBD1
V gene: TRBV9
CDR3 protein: CASSGSGTANSPLHF
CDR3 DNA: TGTGCCAGCAGCGGGTCCGGGACAGCTAATTCACCCCTCCACTTT

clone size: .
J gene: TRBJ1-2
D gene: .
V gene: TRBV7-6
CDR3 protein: CASSGGGPPQVGYTF
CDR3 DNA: TGTGCCAGCAGCGGGGGGGGGCCCCCTCAGGTCGGCTACACCTTC

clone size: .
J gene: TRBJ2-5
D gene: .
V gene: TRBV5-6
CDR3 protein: CASSLKTSQETQYF
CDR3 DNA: TGTGCCAGCAGCTTGAAGACGTCCCAAGAGACCCAGTACTTC

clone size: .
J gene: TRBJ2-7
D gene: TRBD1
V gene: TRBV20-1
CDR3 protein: CSATFGTAVYEQYF
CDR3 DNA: TGCAGTGCTACATTTGGGACAGCAGTCTACGAGCAGTACTTC

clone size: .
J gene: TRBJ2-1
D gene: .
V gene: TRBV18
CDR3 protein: CASSGGNRGLYNEQFF
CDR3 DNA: TGTGCCAGCTCGGGCGGGAACAGGGGCCTCTACAATGAGCAGTTCTTC

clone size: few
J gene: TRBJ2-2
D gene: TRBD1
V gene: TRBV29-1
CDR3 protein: CSYLPPPGQGGTGELFF
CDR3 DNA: TGCAGCTATTTACCCCCTCCGGGACAGGGAGGCACCGGGGAGCTGTTTTTT

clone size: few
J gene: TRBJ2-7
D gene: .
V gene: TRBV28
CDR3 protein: CASSLRTSLPYEQYF
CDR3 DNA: TGTGCCAGCAGCCTCAGGACTTCACTTCCCTACGAGCAGTACTTC

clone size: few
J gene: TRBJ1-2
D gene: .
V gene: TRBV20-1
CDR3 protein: CSAPSSGWDGYTF
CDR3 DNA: TGCAGTGCGCCCAGTTCTGGGTGGGATGGCTACACCTTC

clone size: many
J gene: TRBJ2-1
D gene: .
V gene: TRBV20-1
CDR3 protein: CSARDNLGSSSYNEQFF
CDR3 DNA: TGCAGTGCTAGAGATAACTTGGGCTCAAGCTCCTACAATGAGCAGTTCTTC

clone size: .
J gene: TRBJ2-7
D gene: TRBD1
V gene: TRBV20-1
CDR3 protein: CSAVFGTGNGEQYF
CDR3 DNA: TGCAGTGCAGTATTCGGGACAGGGAACGGCGAGCAGTACTTC

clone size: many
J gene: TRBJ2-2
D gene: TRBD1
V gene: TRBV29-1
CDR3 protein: CSVRQGSGGELFF
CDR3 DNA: TGCAGCGTTCGACAGGGATCGGGCGGGGAGCTGTTTTTT

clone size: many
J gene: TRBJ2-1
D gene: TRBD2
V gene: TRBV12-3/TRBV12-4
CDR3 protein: CASRLTPGLGSGNEQFF
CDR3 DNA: TGTGCCAGCAGACTTACTCCCGGACTAGGGAGCGGCAATGAGCAGTTCTTC

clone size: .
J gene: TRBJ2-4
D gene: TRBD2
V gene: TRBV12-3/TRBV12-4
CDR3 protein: CASSPRGVDIQYF
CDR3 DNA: TGTGCCAGCAGTCCCCGGGGGGTGGACATTCAGTACTTC

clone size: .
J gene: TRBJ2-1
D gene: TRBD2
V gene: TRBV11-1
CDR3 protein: CASSFLAGGPNEQFF
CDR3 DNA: TGTGCCAGCAGCTTCTTAGCGGGAGGGCCAAATGAGCAGTTCTTC

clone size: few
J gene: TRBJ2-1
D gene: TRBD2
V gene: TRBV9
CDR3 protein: CASSVGGAYNEQFF
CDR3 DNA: TGCGCCAGCAGCGTCGGGGGGGCCTACAATGAGCAGTTCTTC

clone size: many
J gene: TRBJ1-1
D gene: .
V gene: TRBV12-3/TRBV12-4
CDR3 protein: CASSFLGLGGTEAFF
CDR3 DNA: TGTGCCAGCAGTTTTTTAGGGCTCGGGGGCACTGAAGCTTTCTTT

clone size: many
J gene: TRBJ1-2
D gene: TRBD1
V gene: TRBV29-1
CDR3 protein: CSVGIWTDRNYGYTF
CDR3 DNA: TGCAGCGTCGGAATCTGGACGGACAGGAACTATGGCTACACCTTC

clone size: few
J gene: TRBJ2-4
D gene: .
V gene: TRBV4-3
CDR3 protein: CASSQDWGTGKNIQYF
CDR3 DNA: TGCGCCAGCAGCCAAGATTGGGGGACGGGGAAAAACATTCAGTACTTC

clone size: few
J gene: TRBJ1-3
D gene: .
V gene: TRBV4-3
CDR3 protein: CASSQDHSGNTIYF
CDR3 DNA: TGCGCCAGCAGCCAGGACCACTCTGGAAACACCATATATTTT

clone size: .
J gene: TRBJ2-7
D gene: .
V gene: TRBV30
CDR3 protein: CAWSRTRQYF
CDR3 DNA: TGTGCCTGGAGTAGGACAAGGCAGTACTTC

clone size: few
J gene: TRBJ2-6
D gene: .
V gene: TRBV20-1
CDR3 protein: CSAVGAEPGANVLTF
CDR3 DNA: TGCAGTGCTGTGGGCGCGGAACCTGGGGCCAACGTCCTGACTTTC

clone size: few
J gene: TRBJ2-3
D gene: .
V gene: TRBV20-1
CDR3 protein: CSAGSSQAVDTQYF
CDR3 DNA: TGCAGCGCAGGGTCAAGTCAGGCGGTAGATACGCAGTATTTT

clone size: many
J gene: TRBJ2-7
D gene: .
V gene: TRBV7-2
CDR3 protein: CASSLWGGEQYF
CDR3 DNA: TGTGCCAGCAGCTTATGGGGCGGCGAGCAGTACTTC

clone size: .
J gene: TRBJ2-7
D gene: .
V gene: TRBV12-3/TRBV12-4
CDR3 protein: CASSLGSPIGEQYF
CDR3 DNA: TGTGCCAGCAGTTTAGGTTCTCCCATAGGAGAGCAGTACTTC

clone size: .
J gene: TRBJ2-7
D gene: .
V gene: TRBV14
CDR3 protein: CASSLDITYEQYF
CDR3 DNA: TGTGCCAGCAGCCTAGATATCACTTACGAGCAGTACTTC

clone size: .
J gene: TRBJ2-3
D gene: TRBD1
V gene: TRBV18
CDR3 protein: CASSRRQGADTQYF
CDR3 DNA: TGTGCCAGCTCAAGACGACAGGGCGCAGATACGCAGTATTTT

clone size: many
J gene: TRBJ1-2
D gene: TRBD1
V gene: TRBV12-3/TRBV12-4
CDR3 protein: CASSFMGTGRLLGGYTF
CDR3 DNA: TGTGCCAGCAGTTTTATGGGGACAGGTCGCCTATTGGGAGGCTACACCTTC

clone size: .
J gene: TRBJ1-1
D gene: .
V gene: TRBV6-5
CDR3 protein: CASSYNRQTEAFF
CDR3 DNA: TGTGCCAGCAGTTACAACCGTCAGACTGAAGCTTTCTTT

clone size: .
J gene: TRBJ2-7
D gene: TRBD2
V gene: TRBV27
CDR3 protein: CASSRGGAGGPDEQYF
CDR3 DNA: TGTGCCAGCAGCCGTGGGGGAGCGGGAGGGCCCGACGAGCAGTACTTC

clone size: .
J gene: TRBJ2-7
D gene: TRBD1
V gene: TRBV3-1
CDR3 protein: CASSTTDRGLHEQYF
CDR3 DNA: TGTGCCAGCAGCACCACCGATAGGGGGCTCCACGAGCAGTACTTC

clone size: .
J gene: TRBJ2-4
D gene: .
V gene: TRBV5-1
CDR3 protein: CASSAGGKNIQYF
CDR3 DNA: TGCGCCAGCAGCGCCGGAGGAAAAAACATTCAGTACTTC